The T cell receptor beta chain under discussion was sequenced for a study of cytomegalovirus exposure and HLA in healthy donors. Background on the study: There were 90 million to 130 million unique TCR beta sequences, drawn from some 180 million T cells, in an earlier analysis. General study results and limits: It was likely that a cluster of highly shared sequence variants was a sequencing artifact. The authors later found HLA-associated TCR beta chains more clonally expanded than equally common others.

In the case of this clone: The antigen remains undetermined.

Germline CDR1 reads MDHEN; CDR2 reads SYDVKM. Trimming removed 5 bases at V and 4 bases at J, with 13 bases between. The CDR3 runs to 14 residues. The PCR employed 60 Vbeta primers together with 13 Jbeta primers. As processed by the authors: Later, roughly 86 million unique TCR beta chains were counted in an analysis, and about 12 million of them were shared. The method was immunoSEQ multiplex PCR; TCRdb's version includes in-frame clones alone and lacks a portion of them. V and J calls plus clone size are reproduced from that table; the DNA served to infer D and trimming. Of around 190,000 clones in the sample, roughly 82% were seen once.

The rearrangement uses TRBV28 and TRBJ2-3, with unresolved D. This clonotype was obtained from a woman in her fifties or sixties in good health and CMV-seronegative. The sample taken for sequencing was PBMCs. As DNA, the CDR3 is TGTGCCAGCAGTAGACTCCTCCTCGCAGATACGCAGTATTTT. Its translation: CASSRLLLADTQYF.